Below are 8 T cell receptor beta chains sequenced from a single sample in a study of blood T cell repertoires in COVID-19. Using immunoSEQ multiplex PCR, the repertoire was profiled, and TCRdb retains in-frame clones only, with some absent. This table holds about 210,000 clones, about 88% found once. The sequenced sample was peripheral blood. These TCRs come from a man aged 35 to 55 with acute or convalescent COVID-19.

J is TRBJ2-5 and V is TRBV24-1; possible D gene TRBD1, 6 bases. Germline CDR1 is KGHDR and CDR2 is SFDVKD. Deletions cut 4 bases from V and 0 bases from J, with 11 bases between. The CDR3 is 15 residues long. CDR3 in DNA: TGTGCCACCAGTGACGCCGGGACACACCAAGAGACCCAGTACTTC. The encoded protein is CATSDAGTHQETQYF.

J is TRBJ1-1 and V is TRBV11-2, with TRBD1 identical over 7 bases. J lost 2 bases, V lost 2 bases, and 5 bases had no gene match. The germline V gene has CDR1 SGHAT and CDR2 FQNNGV. The CDR3 extends over 15 amino acids. The CDR3 DNA reads as TGTGCCAGCAGCTTACAAGGGGGCGTCAACACTGAAGCTTTCTTT. Encoded protein: CASSLQGGVNTEAFF. The full variable domain, rest sourced from reference TRBV11-2 and TRBJ1-1, is EAGVAQSPRYKIIEKRQSVAFWCNPISGHATLYWYQQILGQGPKLLIQFQNNGVVDDSQLPKDRFSAERLKGVDSTLKIQPAKLEDSAVYLCASSLQGGVNTEAFFGQGTRLTVV.

The chain joins TRBV6-2 or TRBV6-3 to TRBJ1-6, with 7 nucleotides matching TRBD1. The CDR3 loop spans 14 amino acids. V lost 1 base, J lost 8 bases, and 2 bases stayed unmatched. Germline V gives CDR1 MNHEY, CDR2 SVGEGT. CDR3 nucleotide sequence: TGTGCCAGCAGTTACTACAGGGGATATTCACCCCTCCACTTT. It translates to CASSYYRGYSPLHF.

This chain connects TRBV19 to TRBJ1-6; 9 nucleotides match TRBD1. Germline-derived CDR1 and CDR2 are LNHDA and SQIVND (reference sequence). This CDR3 has 15 residues. J gave up 7 bases and V 3 bases, and 4 bases lay outside the gene matches. CDR3 protein: CASSIGDRENSPLHF. The CDR3 region has the DNA TGTGCCAGTAGTATCGGGGACAGGGAGAATTCACCCCTCCACTTT.

V and J are TRBV5-6 and TRBJ2-7, with 9 bases matching TRBD1. Germline CDR1 SGHDT, CDR2 YYEEEE. The CDR3 has 15 residues. The junction had 5 bases not matched to a gene; V was cut back by 2 bases and J by 2 bases. For the CDR3, the DNA is TGTGCCAGCAGCTTCGGGACAGGGAATCCCTACGAGCAGTACTTC. This encodes CASSFGTGNPYEQYF.

This rearrangement joins TRBV6-6 to TRBJ2-1, with a tentative D call TRBD1 (5 bases). Looked up from germline, CDR1 is MNHNY and CDR2 is SVGAGI (reference sequence). The CDR3 totals 13 residues. V shed 6 bases and J shed 7 bases, with 13 bases lying between them. The CDR3 region is CASRLDPGNEQFF. CDR3 nucleotides: TGTGCCAGCAGACTTGATCCAGGGAATGAGCAGTTCTTC.

The chain couples TRBV19 to TRBJ1-5; TRBD1 is a possible D gene (6 bases). V was pared by 5 bases and J by 6 bases, with 11 bases between. The CDR3 length is 13 residues. Per the germline V gene, CDR1 is LNHDA and CDR2 is SQIVND (reference sequence). CDR3 sequence: CASSAGARQPQHF. The CDR3 nucleotides are TGTGCCAGTAGTGCGGGGGCTCGTCAGCCCCAGCATTTT.

The chain joins TRBV5-1 to TRBJ1-1, with 8 bases lining up with TRBD1. The CDR3 extends over 15 amino acids. V gave up 4 bases and J gave up 6 bases; unmatched junction bases: 11. Looked up from germline, CDR1 is SGHRS and CDR2 is YFSETQ. CDR3 protein: CASSRPGQGLAEAFF. The DNA for the CDR3 is TGCGCCAGCAGCCGACCCGGACAGGGTCTCGCTGAAGCTTTCTTT.